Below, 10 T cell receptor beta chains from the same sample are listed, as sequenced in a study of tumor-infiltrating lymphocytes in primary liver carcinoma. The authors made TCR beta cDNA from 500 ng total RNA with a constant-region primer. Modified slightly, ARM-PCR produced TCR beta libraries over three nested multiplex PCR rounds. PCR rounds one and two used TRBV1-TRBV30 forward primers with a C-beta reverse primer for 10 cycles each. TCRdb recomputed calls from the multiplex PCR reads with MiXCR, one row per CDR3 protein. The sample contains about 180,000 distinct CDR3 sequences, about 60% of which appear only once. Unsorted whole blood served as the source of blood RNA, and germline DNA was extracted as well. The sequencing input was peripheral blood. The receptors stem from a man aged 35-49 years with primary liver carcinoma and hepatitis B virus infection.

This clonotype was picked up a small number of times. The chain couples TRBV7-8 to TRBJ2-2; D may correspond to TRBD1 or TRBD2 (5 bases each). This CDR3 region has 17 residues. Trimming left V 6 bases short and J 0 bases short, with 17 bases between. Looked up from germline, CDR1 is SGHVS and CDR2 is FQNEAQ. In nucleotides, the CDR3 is TGTGCCAGCAGTCTGTCCCCCGGGACGGCGAACACCGGGGAGCTGTTTTTT. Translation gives CASSLSPGTANTGELFF.

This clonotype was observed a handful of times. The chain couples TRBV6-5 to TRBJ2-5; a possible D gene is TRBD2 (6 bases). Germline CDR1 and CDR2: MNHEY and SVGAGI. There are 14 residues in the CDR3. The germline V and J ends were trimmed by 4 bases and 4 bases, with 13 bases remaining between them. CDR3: CASSLRQGLETQYF. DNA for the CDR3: TGTGCCAGCAGTTTAAGGCAGGGACTAGAGACCCAGTACTTC.

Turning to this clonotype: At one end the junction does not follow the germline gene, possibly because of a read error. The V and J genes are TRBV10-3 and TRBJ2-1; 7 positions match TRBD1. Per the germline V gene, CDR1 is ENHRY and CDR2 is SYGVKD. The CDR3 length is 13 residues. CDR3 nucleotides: TGTGCAATCAGTGGGGACAGTTACAGTGAGCAGTTCTTC. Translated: CAISGDSYSEQFF.

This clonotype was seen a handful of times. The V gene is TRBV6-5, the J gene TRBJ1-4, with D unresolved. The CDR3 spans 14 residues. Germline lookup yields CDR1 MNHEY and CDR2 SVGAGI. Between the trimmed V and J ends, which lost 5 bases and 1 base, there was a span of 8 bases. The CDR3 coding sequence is TGTGCCAGCAGTCCGACAAGAACTAATGAAAAACTGTTTTTT. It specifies CASSPTRTNEKLFF.

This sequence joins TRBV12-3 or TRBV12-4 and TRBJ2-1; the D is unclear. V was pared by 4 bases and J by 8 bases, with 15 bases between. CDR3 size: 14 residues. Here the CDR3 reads CASSSRGVLYEQFF. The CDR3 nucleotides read TGTGCCAGCAGTTCCCGTGGAGTTTTGTATGAGCAGTTCTTC.

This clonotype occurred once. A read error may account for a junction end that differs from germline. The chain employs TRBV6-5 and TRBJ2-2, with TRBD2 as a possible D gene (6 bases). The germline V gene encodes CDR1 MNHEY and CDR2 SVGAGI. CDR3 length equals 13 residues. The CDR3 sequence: CASAPFVRGELSF. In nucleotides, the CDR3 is TGTGCCAGCGCACCGTTCGTACGCGGGGAGCTGTCTTTT.

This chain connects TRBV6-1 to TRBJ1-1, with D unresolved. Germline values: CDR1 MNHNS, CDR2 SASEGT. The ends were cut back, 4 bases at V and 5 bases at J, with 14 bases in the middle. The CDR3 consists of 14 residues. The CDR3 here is CASSATYFRTEAFF. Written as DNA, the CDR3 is TGTGCCAGCAGTGCCACCTATTTCCGGACTGAAGCTTTCTTT.

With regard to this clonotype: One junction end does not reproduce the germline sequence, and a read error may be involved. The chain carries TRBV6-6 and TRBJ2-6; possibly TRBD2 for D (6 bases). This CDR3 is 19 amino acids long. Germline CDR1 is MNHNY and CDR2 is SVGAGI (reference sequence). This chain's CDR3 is CASSYSGGSFSSGTNVLTF. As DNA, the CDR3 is TGTGCCAGCAGTTACTCCGGAGGGAGTTTTTCGTCTGGGACCAACGTCCTGACTTTC.

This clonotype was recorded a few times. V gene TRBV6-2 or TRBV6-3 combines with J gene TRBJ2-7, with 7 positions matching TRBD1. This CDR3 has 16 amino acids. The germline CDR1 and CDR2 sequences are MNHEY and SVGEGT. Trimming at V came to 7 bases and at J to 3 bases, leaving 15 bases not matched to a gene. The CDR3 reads CASTFNPGGVSYEQYF. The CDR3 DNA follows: TGTGCCAGCACCTTTAACCCAGGGGGTGTTAGCTACGAGCAGTACTTC.

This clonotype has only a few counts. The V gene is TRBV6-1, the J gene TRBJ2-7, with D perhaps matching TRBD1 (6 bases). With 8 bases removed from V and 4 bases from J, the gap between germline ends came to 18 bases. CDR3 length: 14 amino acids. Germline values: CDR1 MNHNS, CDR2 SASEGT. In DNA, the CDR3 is TGTGCCAGCCGTATGACACAGGGAGCATACGAGCAGTACTTC. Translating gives CASRMTQGAYEQYF.